What follows describes a single TCR beta chain. Per germline, CDR1 SGHVS and CDR2 FQNEAQ. The V gene lost 1 base and the J gene lost 5 bases, with 6 bases spanning the gap. The CDR3 loop spans 13 amino acids. Enrolled through a virtual design, the participants were between about 18 and 100 years of age and came from 24 US areas. Shortly before study entry, within 2 weeks, exposed participants had met a COVID-19 case. The method was immunoSEQ multiplex PCR; TCRdb's version includes in-frame clones alone and lacks a portion of them. The table has around 250,000 clones, about 85% seen once. The data stem from a study of blood T cell repertoires in COVID-19.

Sequencing used PBMCs or T cells enriched from blood (not recorded which). The gene calls are TRBV7-8 and TRBJ1-5; D is unclear. This clonotype originated in a woman between 45 and 60 years old who had been exposed to COVID-19. The CDR3 sequence: CASSLGTYQPQHF. CDR3 DNA: TGTGCCAGCAGCTTAGGGACTTATCAGCCCCAGCATTTT.